One T cell receptor beta chain is described in this entry. Isolation yielded PBMCs, at least 6.5 million per sample, in every case. The data were obtained in a study of blood T cells in healthy people across ages. About the study: Researchers report that template switching captured about one barcoded beta molecule per two T cells.

A second PCR, run for about 7 to 11 cycles, used a sample-barcoded 5' primer plus a J-beta primer mix. One entry per CDR3 protein, called by TCRdb with MiXCR from the 5' RACE reads. The data hold about 1.1 million distinct CDR3 sequences, with under 40% observed a single time. CDR1 is SGHRS, CDR2 YFSETQ, per germline. V lost 4 bases, J lost 4 bases, and 11 bases lay in between. This CDR3 spans 13 amino acids. The chain has TRBV5-1 and TRBJ1-1; D is perhaps TRBD1 (6 bases). The clonotype comes from a man between 18 and 29 years old in good health. The source material was blood. The DNA for the CDR3 is TGCGCCAGCAGCATGCAGGGGTCCACTGAAGCTTTCTTT. Protein: CASSMQGSTEAFF. Complete variable domain (other parts from reference TRBV5-1 and TRBJ1-1): KAGVTQTPRYLIKTRGQQVTLSCSPISGHRSVSWYQQTPGQGLQFLFEYFSETQRNKGNFPGRFSGRQFSNSRSEMNVSTLELGDSALYLCASSMQGSTEAFFGQGTRLTVV.